A single count supports the clone carrying this TCR beta chain. The antigen is unknown. This specimen comes from a study of PD-L1 blockade in urothelial cancer. Study overall: The year 2014 saw patients start atezolizumab, 1,200 mg intravenously every 3 weeks.

Peripheral blood mononuclear cells were collected from every patient before and during treatment, yielding between 1 and 8 samples per patient. Points from the study as a whole: Enhanced expansion of tumor-associated blood clones at 3 weeks characterized durable-benefit patients.

This CDR3 region has 17 residues. From germline, CDR1 is SGHTA and CDR2 FQGNSA. V dropped 5 bases and J dropped 4; count of bases not matched to a gene: 10. The protocol was immunoSEQ multiplex PCR, while the TCRdb copy is restricted to in-frame clones and leaves out a portion. Of tens of thousands of clones listed, around nine tenths are singletons. The TCR sequence derives from a man aged 45 to 65 with urothelial cancer. The specimen was PBMCs, collected around atezolizumab (anti-PD-L1) treatment. The chain joins TRBV7-2 to TRBJ2-6; 8 bases are a match to TRBD2. In DNA form, the CDR3 reads TGTGCCAGCAGCGTCACTAGCGGCCTTGGAGGGGCCAACGTCCTGACTTTC. Its translation is CASSVTSGLGGANVLTF.